These T cell receptor beta chains were read from a single sample in a study of blood T cell repertoires in COVID-19. This table comes from immunoSEQ multiplex PCR, and its TCRdb copy is limited to in-frame clones, with some not included. The profile shows about 340,000 clones, around 87% of them singletons. Sequencing input: peripheral blood. These receptors were obtained from a woman aged 45-60 years with COVID-19, enrolled during active disease. CDR3s include the opening cysteine and the closing phenylalanine or tryptophan. Each record gives: V gene, clone size, D gene, J gene, CDR3 DNA, CDR3 protein. D genes are given only for firm matches. Clone sizes are given selectively: once, few, many, or a class where the clone is expanded.

TRBV7-9	once	-	TRBJ1-6	TGTGCCAGCAGCTACTTGGGTCCAAAGCGCAGGGAACATTCACCCCTCCACTTT	CASSYLGPKRREHSPLHF
TRBV24-1	-	-	TRBJ2-1	TGTGCCACCAGGGCGAGGCCAGCCCCTAACGATGAGCAGTTCTTC	CATRARPAPNDEQFF
TRBV9	-	-	TRBJ1-2	TGTGCCAGCAGCCCCCCGGGACACCTTAACTATGGCTACACCTTC	CASSPPGHLNYGYTF
TRBV19	-	TRBD1	TRBJ1-2	TGTGCCACCGTACAGGGGACTTCTAACTATGGCTACACCTTC	CATVQGTSNYGYTF
TRBV6-2/TRBV6-3	-	TRBD1	TRBJ2-1	TGTGCCAGCAGTTACCCGAGGGGGCAGGGGTCCAATGAGCAGTTCTTC	CASSYPRGQGSNEQFF
TRBV3-1/TRBV3-2	-	-	TRBJ1-6	TGTGCCAGCAGCCAACTCAACAGTATCCACTTT	CASSQLNSIHF
TRBV12-2	-	-	TRBJ1-2	TGTGCAAGTCCAAGGGGACAGAAACCGTCCTTCTATGGCTACACCTTC	CASPRGQKPSFYGYTF
TRBV5-6	-	TRBD2	TRBJ2-3	TGTGCCAGCAGCTTGGGGACTAGCGGCACAGATACGCAGTATTTT	CASSLGTSGTDTQYF
TRBV18	-	-	TRBJ1-5	TGTGCCAGCTCACCGGACTTCTCTAGCAATCAGCCCCAGCATTTT	CASSPDFSSNQPQHF
TRBV15	-	TRBD1	TRBJ2-7	TGTGCCACCAGCACTGGGACAGGGGGAAGCTACGAGCAGTACTTC	CATSTGTGGSYEQYF
TRBV6-2/TRBV6-3	-	TRBD2	TRBJ2-1	TGTGCCAGCAGTTCTCTAGCGGGAGATCATATCTATGAGCAGTTCTTC	CASSSLAGDHIYEQFF
TRBV7-2	once	-	TRBJ1-6	TGTGCCAGCAGCTTAGGACGGGATAATTCACCCCTCCACTTT	CASSLGRDNSPLHF
TRBV27	-	TRBD1	TRBJ1-6	TGTGCCAGCAGTTTAAGGGACAGGCGGAGCTCCTATAATTCACCCCTCCACTTT	CASSLRDRRSSYNSPLHF
TRBV3-1/TRBV3-2	-	TRBD1	TRBJ1-6	TGTGCCAGCAGTCTCCGACAGGGTAATTCACCCCTCCACTTT	CASSLRQGNSPLHF
TRBV9	-	TRBD1	TRBJ1-2	TGTGCCAGCGCGCGTGGGGACAGGGCCCCCAACTATGGCTACACCTTC	CASARGDRAPNYGYTF
TRBV6-5	once	-	TRBJ1-5	TGTGCCGCGAGGGGGGGCTTAGGGCCCCAGCATTTT	CAARGGLGPQHF
TRBV29-1	-	-	TRBJ1-1	TGCAGCGTTGAAAGAGGGGGGGGGACTGAAGCTTTCTTT	CSVERGGGTEAFF
TRBV19	-	-	TRBJ2-3	TGTGCCAGTACCCCGCGGCCGGACAGCATCACAGATACGCAGTATTTT	CASTPRPDSITDTQYF
TRBV27	once	TRBD1	TRBJ2-1	TGTGCCAGCAGTTTCCAGCAGGGGGCCCCCCTTGGGTATGAGCAGTTCTTC	CASSFQQGAPLGYEQFF
TRBV9	-	TRBD2	TRBJ2-7	TGTGCCAGCCAGGGACTAGCGGGCCCCCGAGCGCCCTACGAGCAGTACTTC	CASQGLAGPRAPYEQYF
TRBV29-1	-	TRBD2	TRBJ2-3	TGCAGCGTTGAAAGGACTAGCGGAGGGGGCACAGATACGCAGTATTTT	CSVERTSGGGTDTQYF
TRBV19	-	TRBD1	TRBJ1-2	TGTGCCAGCACAGAGACCGGGACAGCCTACTATGGCTACACCTTC	CASTETGTAYYGYTF
TRBV29-1	-	-	TRBJ2-7	TGCAGCGTTGAAGCAGGAATAGCGGAAACTAGGGAGCAGTACTTC	CSVEAGIAETREQYF
TRBV27	-	TRBD1	TRBJ2-3	TGTGCCAGCAGTTTAGACAGGGGCACAGATACGCAGTATTTT	CASSLDRGTDTQYF
TRBV5-6	-	TRBD1	TRBJ1-2	TGTGCCATCAAGGGACAGGCTAATCATAACTATGGCTACACCTTC	CAIKGQANHNYGYTF
TRBV18	-	-	TRBJ2-2	TGTGCCAGCTCACCAACGAGAATCGGGGAGCTGTTTTTT	CASSPTRIGELFF
TRBV3-1/TRBV3-2	few	TRBD2	TRBJ2-7	TGTGCCAGCAGCCGGGGACTAGGAGGCGAGCAGTACTTC	CASSRGLGGEQYF
TRBV18	-	TRBD2	TRBJ2-5	TGTGCCAGCTCACCGGGGGCTAGCGGGATCAAAGAGACCCAGTACTTC	CASSPGASGIKETQYF
TRBV5-1	once	TRBD1	TRBJ1-1	TGCGCCAGCAGCCAAAGACAGGGGGCGCCGAGTAGCGTCACTGAAGCTTTCTTT	CASSQRQGAPSSVTEAFF
TRBV9	-	TRBD2	TRBJ2-7	TGTGCCAGCAGCCCTCAGGCGGGAGAGTCGGCCTACGAGCAGTACTTC	CASSPQAGESAYEQYF
TRBV11-2	-	-	TRBJ1-2	TGTGCCAGCAGCTTAGATGCAATGGGCACGGGGAACTATGGCTACACCTTC	CASSLDAMGTGNYGYTF
TRBV18	-	TRBD2	TRBJ2-7	TGTGCCAGCTCACCTGCGGGAGGCGTGGTCGACTACGAGCAGTACTTC	CASSPAGGVVDYEQYF
TRBV7-3	-	TRBD1	TRBJ1-1	TGTGCCAGCAGCCTGAGGACAGGGCCCGGCACTGAAGCTTTCTTT	CASSLRTGPGTEAFF
TRBV7-8	-	TRBD2	TRBJ2-7	TGTGCCAGCAGCTCTAGCGGGTCCCACTACGAGCAGTACTTC	CASSSSGSHYEQYF
TRBV2	-	-	TRBJ1-6	TGTGCCAGCAGTGCTTACCAGCAGGATAATTCACCCCTCCACTTT	CASSAYQQDNSPLHF
TRBV5-1	-	TRBD2	TRBJ2-7	TGCGCCAGCAGCTATGGACTAGCGGGAACGGTCTACGAGCAGTACTTC	CASSYGLAGTVYEQYF
TRBV19	-	-	TRBJ1-6	TGTGCCAGTAGTATGATGAGCTCCTATAATTCACCCCTCCACTTT	CASSMMSSYNSPLHF
TRBV7-3	-	-	TRBJ2-1	TGTGCCAGCAGCTCCGGTTGGCGGGTTCCCAATGAGCAGTTCTTC	CASSSGWRVPNEQFF
TRBV6-5	-	-	TRBJ2-7	TGTGCCAGCAGGGCCACTAGCTCCTACGAGCAGTACTTC	CASRATSSYEQYF
TRBV5-1	-	TRBD1	TRBJ2-5	TGCGCCAGCAGCTTGTTCACACAGGGGCTCGGGGAGACCCAGTACTTC	CASSLFTQGLGETQYF
TRBV9	-	-	TRBJ1-3	TGTGCCAGCAGCGTAGCCAGCGGGGGAAACACCATATATTTT	CASSVASGGNTIYF
TRBV5-1	few	-	TRBJ1-6	TGCGCCAGCAGCTTGGGGCAGGGAAATTCACCCCTCCACTTT	CASSLGQGNSPLHF
TRBV7-9	-	TRBD2	TRBJ2-7	TGTGCCAGCAGCTTAACTAGCGGAGCCTTCGAGCAGTACTTC	CASSLTSGAFEQYF
TRBV20-1	-	TRBD2	TRBJ2-3	TGCAGTGCTAGTCTAGCGGGAGGGCCTGGCACAGATACGCAGTATTTT	CSASLAGGPGTDTQYF
TRBV20-1	-	-	TRBJ2-5	TGCAGTGCATCGACCCCCGGGGGCCAGTACTTC	CSASTPGGQYF
TRBV28	few	TRBD1	TRBJ1-5	TGTGCCAGCAGTTTATCTCTACAGGGGGGTCAGCCCCAGCATTTT	CASSLSLQGGQPQHF
TRBV9	-	-	TRBJ2-2	TGTGCCAGCAGCGTGGTGGGGGGGAACACCGGGGAGCTGTTTTTT	CASSVVGGNTGELFF
TRBV20-1	-	TRBD1	TRBJ1-1	TGCAGTGCCAGTCAGGGGGGAACGACTGAAGCTTTCTTT	CSASQGGTTEAFF